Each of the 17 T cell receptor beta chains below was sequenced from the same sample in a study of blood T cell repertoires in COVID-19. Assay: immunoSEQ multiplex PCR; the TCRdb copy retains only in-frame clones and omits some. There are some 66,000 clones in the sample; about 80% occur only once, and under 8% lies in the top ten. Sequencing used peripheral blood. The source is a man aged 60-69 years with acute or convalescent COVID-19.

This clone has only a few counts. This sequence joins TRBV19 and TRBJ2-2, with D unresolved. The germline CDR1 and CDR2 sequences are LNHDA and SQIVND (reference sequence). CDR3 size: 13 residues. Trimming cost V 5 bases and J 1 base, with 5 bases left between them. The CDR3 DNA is TGTGCCAGTAGTTCTCGGAACACCGGGGAGCTGTTTTTT. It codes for CASSSRNTGELFF.

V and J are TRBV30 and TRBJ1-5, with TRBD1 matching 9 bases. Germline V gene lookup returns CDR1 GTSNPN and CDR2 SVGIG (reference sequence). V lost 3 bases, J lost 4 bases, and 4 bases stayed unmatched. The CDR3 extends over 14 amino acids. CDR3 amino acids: CAWSTGTGNQPQHF. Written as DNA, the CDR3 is TGTGCCTGGAGCACCGGGACAGGGAATCAGCCCCAGCATTTT.

The CDR3 loop is CASSETGGPYNEQFF. The CDR3 DNA reads as TGTGCCAGCAGCGAGACAGGGGGACCCTACAATGAGCAGTTCTTC. The rearrangement links TRBV7-2 to TRBJ2-1, with 9 bases identical to TRBD1. The ends lost 5 bases at V and 2 bases at J; junction bases unmatched: 4. The CDR3 is 15 amino acids. Germline V lookup: CDR1 SGHTA, CDR2 FQGNSA.

CDR3 loop: CASSRQGGTGANSPLHF. The CDR3, as DNA: TGCGCCAGCAGCCGTCAAGGCGGGACAGGGGCTAATTCACCCCTCCACTTT. The V gene is TRBV5-1, the J gene TRBJ1-6, with TRBD1 matching over 10 bases. V trimming: 4 bases; J trimming: 6 bases; junction bases outside the gene matches: 10. Looked up from germline, CDR1 is SGHRS and CDR2 is YFSETQ. This CDR3 has 17 amino acids.

CDR3 in DNA: TGTGCCAGCAGCCACGGGGGGGCCCACTACAATGAGCAGTTCTTC. Translating it yields CASSHGGAHYNEQFF. The chain employs TRBV7-2 and TRBJ2-1; 8 bases fit TRBD2. Trimming took 5 bases from V and 3 from J; bases not matched to a gene: 6. Germline V gene sequence: CDR1 SGHTA, CDR2 FQGNSA. This CDR3 comprises 15 residues.

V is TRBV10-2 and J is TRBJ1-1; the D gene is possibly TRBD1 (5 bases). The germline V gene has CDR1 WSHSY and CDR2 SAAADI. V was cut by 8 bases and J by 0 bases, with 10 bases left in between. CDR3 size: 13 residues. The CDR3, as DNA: TGCGCCAGCGCCAGACAGATGAACACTGAAGCTTTCTTT. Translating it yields CASARQMNTEAFF.

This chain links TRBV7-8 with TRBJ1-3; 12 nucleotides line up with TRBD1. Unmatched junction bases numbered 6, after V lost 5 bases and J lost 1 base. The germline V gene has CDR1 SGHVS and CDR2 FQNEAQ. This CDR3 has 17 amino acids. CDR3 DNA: TGTGCCAGCAGCATCCGGGACAGGGGGCGATCTGGAAACACCATATATTTT. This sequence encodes CASSIRDRGRSGNTIYF.

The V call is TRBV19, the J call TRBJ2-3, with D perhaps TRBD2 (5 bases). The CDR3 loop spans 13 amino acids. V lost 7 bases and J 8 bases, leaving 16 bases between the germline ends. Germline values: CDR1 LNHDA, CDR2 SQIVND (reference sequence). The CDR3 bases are TGTGCCAGTACCGGAACGGGGTGGGGTACGCAGTATTTT. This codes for CASTGTGWGTQYF. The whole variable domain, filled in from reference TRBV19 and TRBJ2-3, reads DGGITQSPKYLFRKEGQNVTLSCEQNLNHDAMYWYRQDPGQGLRLIYYSQIVNDFQKGDIAEGYSVSREKKESFPLTVTSAQKNPTAFYLCASTGTGWGTQYFGPGTRLTVL.

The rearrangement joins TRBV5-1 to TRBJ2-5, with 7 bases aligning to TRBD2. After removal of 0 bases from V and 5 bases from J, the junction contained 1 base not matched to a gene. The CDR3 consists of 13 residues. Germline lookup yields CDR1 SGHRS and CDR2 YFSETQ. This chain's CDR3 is CASSLGAGETQYF. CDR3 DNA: TGCGCCAGCAGCTTGGGAGCGGGGGAGACCCAGTACTTC.

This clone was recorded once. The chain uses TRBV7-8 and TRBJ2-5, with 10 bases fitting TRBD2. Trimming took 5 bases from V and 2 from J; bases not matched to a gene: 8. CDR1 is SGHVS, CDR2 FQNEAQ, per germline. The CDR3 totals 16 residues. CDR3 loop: CASSIRTSGKQETQYF. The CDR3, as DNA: TGTGCCAGCAGCATCAGGACTAGCGGAAAACAAGAGACCCAGTACTTC.

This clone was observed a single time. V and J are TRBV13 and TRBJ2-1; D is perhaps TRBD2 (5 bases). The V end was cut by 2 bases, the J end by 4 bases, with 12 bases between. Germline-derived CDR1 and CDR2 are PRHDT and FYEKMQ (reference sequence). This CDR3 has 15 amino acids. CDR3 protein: CASSLLVRDYNEQFF. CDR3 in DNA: TGTGCCAGCAGCTTACTCGTCCGGGATTACAATGAGCAGTTCTTC.

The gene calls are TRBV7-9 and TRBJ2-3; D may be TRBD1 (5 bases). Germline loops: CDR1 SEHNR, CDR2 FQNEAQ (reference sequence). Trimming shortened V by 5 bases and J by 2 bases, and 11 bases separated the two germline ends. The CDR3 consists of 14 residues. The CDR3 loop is CASSKGSHTDTQYF. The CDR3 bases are TGTGCCAGCAGCAAGGGGTCCCACACAGATACGCAGTATTTT.

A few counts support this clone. CDR3 loop: CASSVRDYTDTQYF. CDR3 nucleotide sequence: TGTGCCAGCAGCGTCCGGGACTACACAGATACGCAGTATTTT. The gene calls are TRBV7-9 and TRBJ2-3, with 7 nucleotides matching TRBD2. Trimming at V came to 5 bases and at J to 2 bases, leaving 4 bases not matched to a gene. Germline V CDR1 and CDR2: SEHNR, FQNEAQ (reference sequence). The CDR3 is 14 amino acids.

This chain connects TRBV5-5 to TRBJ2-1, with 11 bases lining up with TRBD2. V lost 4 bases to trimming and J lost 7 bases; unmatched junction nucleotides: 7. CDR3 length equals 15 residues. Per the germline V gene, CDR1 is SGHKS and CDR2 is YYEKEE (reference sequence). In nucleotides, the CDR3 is TGTGCCAGCAGCCTTAGCGGGGGGGCCGCGAATGAGCAGTTCTTC. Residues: CASSLSGGAANEQFF.

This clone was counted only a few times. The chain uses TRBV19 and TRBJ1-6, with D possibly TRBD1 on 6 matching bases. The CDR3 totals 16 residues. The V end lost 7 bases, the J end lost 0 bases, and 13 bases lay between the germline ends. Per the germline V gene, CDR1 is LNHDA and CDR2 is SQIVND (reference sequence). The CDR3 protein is CASNKGQSSYNSPLHF. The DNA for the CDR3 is TGTGCCAGTAACAAGGGACAAAGCTCCTATAATTCACCCCTCCACTTT.

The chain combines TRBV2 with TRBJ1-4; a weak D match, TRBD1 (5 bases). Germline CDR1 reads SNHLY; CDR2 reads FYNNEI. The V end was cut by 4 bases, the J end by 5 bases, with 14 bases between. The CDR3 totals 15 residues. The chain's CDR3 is CASSAAGMPNEKLFF. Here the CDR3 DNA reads TGTGCCAGCAGTGCGGCAGGGATGCCCAATGAAAAACTGTTTTTT.

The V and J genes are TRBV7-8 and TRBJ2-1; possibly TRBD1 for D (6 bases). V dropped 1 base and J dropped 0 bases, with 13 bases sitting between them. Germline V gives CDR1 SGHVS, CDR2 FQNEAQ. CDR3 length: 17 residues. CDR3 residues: CASSLVLGRGSYNEQFF. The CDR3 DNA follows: TGTGCCAGCAGCTTAGTCTTGGGCAGGGGCTCCTACAATGAGCAGTTCTTC.